The 22 T cell receptor beta chains below come from one sample, sequenced in a study of OX40 agonist ivuxolimab in advanced cancers. Sequenced by immunoSEQ multiplex PCR; TCRdb stores in-frame clones only, minus some. Seen here are around 46,000 clones, over 75% observed once, and the top ten hold 1.5% to 2%. This sample comprised CD4+ or CD8+ T cells sorted from blood, obtained in a trial of the OX40 agonist ivuxolimab. All receptors come from an adult with an advanced solid tumor such as melanoma, head and neck, liver or kidney cancer.

The V and J genes are TRBV5-4 and TRBJ1-2; tentatively, D is TRBD1 (6 bases). The CDR3 is 14 amino acids. The V gene lost 0 bases and the J gene lost 3 bases, with 9 bases spanning the gap. Germline loops: CDR1 SGHNT, CDR2 YYREEE (reference sequence). As DNA, the CDR3 is TGTGCCAGCAGCTTGGCAGGGGAGGACTATGGCTACACCTTC. Amino acids: CASSLAGEDYGYTF.

The chain uses TRBV5-1 and TRBJ1-2; no clear D. The CDR3 contains 11 residues. Per germline, CDR1 SGHRS and CDR2 YFSETQ. The germline V and J ends were trimmed by 9 bases and 8 bases, with 14 bases remaining between them. For the CDR3, the DNA is TGCGCCACACCGGGCCCCAGGGGCTACACCTTC. Protein sequence: CATPGPRGYTF.

J is TRBJ1-1 and V is TRBV11-2, with TRBD1 identical over 8 bases. V lost 5 bases, J lost 7 bases, and 9 bases stayed unmatched. CDR1 SGHAT and CDR2 FQNNGV come from the germline V gene. The CDR3 totals 14 residues. The CDR3: CASSTARDRREAFF. CDR3 coding DNA: TGTGCCAGCAGCACCGCCCGGGACAGGCGTGAAGCTTTCTTT.

The V and J genes are TRBV5-1 and TRBJ1-2; 7 bases fit TRBD1. In germline, CDR1 is SGHRS, CDR2 YFSETQ. V was pared by 3 bases and J by 4 bases, with 6 bases of the junction left unmatched. The CDR3 has 14 amino acids. CDR3 sequence: CASSSETGSYGYTF. Written as DNA, the CDR3 is TGCGCCAGCAGCTCAGAGACAGGGAGCTATGGCTACACCTTC.

This chain uses TRBV2 with TRBJ2-4, with D possibly called TRBD1 or TRBD2 (6 bases each). This CDR3 is built from 19 residues. Trimming stripped 1 base from V and 4 bases from J, with 23 bases between. The germline V gene encodes CDR1 SNHLY and CDR2 FYNNEI. CDR3 DNA sequence: TGTGCCAGCAGTGAAGAGGTTGGGTTGGGGGGCGACCAGAAAAACATTCAGTACTTC. Its translation is CASSEEVGLGGDQKNIQYF. The full variable domain, with the rest looked up from reference TRBV2 and TRBJ2-4, is EPEVTQTPSHQVTQMGQEVILRCVPISNHLYFYWYRQILGQKVEFLVSFYNNEISEKSEIFDDQFSVERPDGSNFTLKIRSTKLEDSAMYFCASSEEVGLGGDQKNIQYFGAGTRLSVL.

The J gene is TRBJ2-7, the V gene TRBV27; D might be TRBD1 or TRBD2, each matching 5 bases. Trimming pared 0 bases from V and 5 bases from J, leaving 11 bases between. The CDR3 extends over 14 amino acids. Germline CDR1 MNHEY, CDR2 SMNVEV (reference sequence). The CDR3 DNA sequence: TGTGCCAGCAGTTTATCGATCGGGGACCACGAGCAGTACTTC. This translates into CASSLSIGDHEQYF.

This chain connects TRBV2 to TRBJ2-1; TRBD2 agrees at 12 bases. Germline lookup yields CDR1 SNHLY and CDR2 FYNNEI. V lost 7 bases, J lost 6 bases, and 10 bases stayed unmatched. The CDR3 spans 16 residues. CDR3 protein: CASKLTSGGTFNEQFF. The CDR3 nucleotides read TGTGCCAGCAAGTTAACTAGCGGGGGGACCTTCAATGAGCAGTTCTTC.

This chain connects TRBV5-1 to TRBJ2-7; D is perhaps TRBD1 (6 bases). The length of the CDR3 is 13 residues. V was cut by 1 base and J by 5 bases, with 10 bases left in between. Germline CDR1 reads SGHRS; CDR2 reads YFSETQ. The CDR3 coding sequence is TGCGCCAGCAGCTTGTCTCACAGGGACGAGCAGTACTTC. The encoded protein is CASSLSHRDEQYF. Full variable domain (remainder filled in from reference TRBV5-1 and TRBJ2-7): KAGVTQTPRYLIKTRGQQVTLSCSPISGHRSVSWYQQTPGQGLQFLFEYFSETQRNKGNFPGRFSGRQFSNSRSEMNVSTLELGDSALYLCASSLSHRDEQYFGPGTRLTVT.

V is TRBV2 and J is TRBJ2-7; D remains unclear. This CDR3 region has 15 residues. Germline CDR1 and CDR2: SNHLY and FYNNEI. The V end was cut by 0 bases, the J end by 5 bases, with 14 bases between. CDR3 sequence (DNA): TGTGCCAGCAGTGAAGCGCTTGGGCCGAGTGACGAGCAGTACTTC. Protein sequence: CASSEALGPSDEQYF.

The chain employs TRBV14 and TRBJ1-2, with a possible D match to TRBD1 (5 bases). V lost 5 bases, J lost 6 bases, and 10 bases lay in between. The CDR3 runs 12 residues. The germline V gene encodes CDR1 SGHDN and CDR2 FVKESK. CDR3 sequence reads: CASSTGLDGYTF. The CDR3 DNA reads as TGTGCCAGCAGCACGGGACTGGATGGCTACACCTTC.

The chain has TRBV10-2 and TRBJ1-6; D is uncertain. Trimming left V 7 bases short and J 1 base short, with 11 bases between. The CDR3 sequence is 15 residues long. Germline V gene lookup returns CDR1 WSHSY and CDR2 SAAADI. The CDR3 is CASTARSSYNSPLHF. The DNA of the CDR3 is TGCGCCAGCACTGCCAGGTCGTCCTATAATTCACCCCTCCACTTT.

The chain carries TRBV18 and TRBJ1-6; D not resolved. This CDR3 contains 15 residues. From germline, CDR1 is KGHSH and CDR2 LQKENI. Trimming took off 3 bases at V and 5 bases at J, with 11 bases between the two ends. The CDR3 nucleotides are TGTGCCAGCTCACCCCCGAGTAGGAATAATTCACCCCTCCACTTT. Translated: CASSPPSRNNSPLHF.

This chain links TRBV2 with TRBJ1-1; no clear D gene. Between the trimmed V and J ends, which lost 6 bases and 2 bases, there was a span of 7 bases. The CDR3 totals 12 residues. Germline-derived CDR1 and CDR2 are SNHLY and FYNNEI. CDR3 in amino acids: CASRQINTEAFF. CDR3 bases: TGTGCCAGCAGGCAGATCAACACTGAAGCTTTCTTT.

This clone appeared once. The chain has TRBV5-4 and TRBJ1-2; unclear D gene. This CDR3 has 13 residues. V lost 1 base and J 3 bases, leaving 7 bases between the germline ends. The germline V gene has CDR1 SGHNT and CDR2 YYREEE (reference sequence). CDR3 bases: TGTGCCAGCAGCTTGACCGGGGACTATGGCTACACCTTC. This translates into CASSLTGDYGYTF. Based on the CDR3 plus reference TRBV5-4 and TRBJ1-2, the full variable domain is ETGVTQSPTHLIKTRGQQVTLRCSSQSGHNTVSWYQQALGQGPQFIFQYYREEENGRGNFPPRFSGLQFPNYSSELNVNALELDDSALYLCASSLTGDYGYTFGSGTRLTVV.

The CDR3 DNA reads as TGCGCCAGCAGCCAAGATCTGGGACTAGCGCCCGAGCAGTACTTC. It specifies CASSQDLGLAPEQYF. The rearrangement links TRBV4-1 to TRBJ2-7, with 10 bases lining up with TRBD2. The CDR3 is 15 residues long. Germline V CDR1 and CDR2: MGHRA, YSYEKL. V lost 0 bases and J lost 6; bases outside the gene matches: 5.

The chain combines TRBV6-1 with TRBJ1-5; no reliable D call. The V gene's germline CDR1 is MNHNS and CDR2 SASEGT. This CDR3 has 14 residues. V lost 4 bases and J lost 0, with 7 bases in between. The CDR3 spells CASSATDSNQPQHF. The CDR3 DNA reads TGTGCCAGCAGTGCAACTGATAGCAATCAGCCCCAGCATTTT.

In this sample, this clone turned up a few times. J is TRBJ1-1 and V is TRBV4-1; D remains ambiguous. V shed 0 bases and J shed 0 bases, with 8 bases lying between them. The CDR3 sequence is 15 residues long. In germline, CDR1 is MGHRA, CDR2 YSYEKL. The CDR3 region is CASSQEVGLNTEAFF. In nucleotides, the CDR3 is TGCGCCAGCAGCCAAGAAGTGGGTCTGAACACTGAAGCTTTCTTT.

This chain links TRBV5-6 with TRBJ2-7; TRBD1 or TRBD2 may be the D gene (6 bases each). Trimming took off 5 bases at V and 4 bases at J, with 13 bases between the two ends. The CDR3 covers 13 residues. Germline values: CDR1 SGHDT, CDR2 YYEEEE. The CDR3 spells CASSAGGGYEQYF. In DNA form, the CDR3 reads TGTGCCAGCAGTGCCGGAGGGGGATACGAGCAGTACTTC.

The rearrangement uses TRBV29-1 and TRBJ1-6, with a weak D call TRBD1 (5 bases). CDR1 is SQVTM and CDR2 is ANQGSEA in the germline V gene. Trimming removed 4 bases at V and 7 bases at J, with 11 bases between. The CDR3 length is 13 residues. The CDR3 sequence is CSVAGGTNSPLHF. The DNA of the CDR3 is TGCAGCGTTGCCGGGGGGACGAATTCACCCCTCCACTTT.

This clone was recorded once. This sample also contains other DNA sequences that code for the same CDR3. The chain recombines TRBV4-1 with TRBJ2-2; D gene uncertain. V lost 0 bases and J 3 bases, leaving 8 bases between the germline ends. Germline V gene lookup returns CDR1 MGHRA and CDR2 YSYEKL. The CDR3 contains 15 residues. Here the CDR3 reads CASSQDSAYTGELFF. The CDR3 DNA reads as TGCGCCAGCAGCCAAGATTCTGCCTACACCGGGGAGCTGTTTTTT.

The chain employs TRBV2 and TRBJ1-2; 8 bases match TRBD1. Looked up from germline, CDR1 is SNHLY and CDR2 is FYNNEI. V gave up 5 bases and J gave up 3 bases; unmatched junction bases: 2. The CDR3 loop spans 13 amino acids. Here the CDR3 reads CASSPGQDYGYTF. The CDR3 DNA reads TGTGCCAGCAGTCCGGGACAGGACTATGGCTACACCTTC.

V and J are TRBV5-4 and TRBJ2-1, with D possibly called TRBD1 or TRBD2 (6 bases each). The germline gives CDR1 SGHNT, CDR2 YYREEE (reference sequence). This CDR3 spans 15 amino acids. Trimming took off 7 bases at V and 1 base at J, with 15 bases between the two ends. Here the CDR3 reads CASAPRGDSYNEQFF. CDR3 DNA: TGTGCCAGCGCTCCAAGGGGGGATTCCTACAATGAGCAGTTCTTC.